This TCR beta chain was sequenced in a study of CD8+CD57+ T cells in acquired aplastic anemia. Study as a whole: Isolated CD4+ and CD8+ cells, once sorted, yielded DNA averaging around 3.1 ug. Study-wide results and caveats: Both patients and controls carried the same twenty-nine CD8+ CDR3 sequences.

Genomic DNA was employed as the template in profiling TCR beta VDJ and CDR3. TCRdb passed the reads through MiXCR, listing each CDR3 protein once. The sample contains about 240,000 distinct CDR3 sequences, 45% to 50% of which appear only once. Looked up from germline, CDR1 is LGHDT and CDR2 is YNNKEL (reference sequence). V was shortened by 0 bases and J by 3 bases, with 11 bases between the two germline ends. This CDR3 has 15 residues. This clonotype was observed at least ten times. Its antigen is not known. Individuals selected for sequencing had exhibited CD8+CD57+ cell expansion on flow cytometry. At the time of blood sampling, patients had not yet received any therapy.

V gene TRBV3-1 combines with J gene TRBJ2-5; D may be TRBD1 or TRBD2 (5 bases each). The source is a human donor with aplastic anemia. The sample was sorted CD4+, CD8+, or CD8+CD57+ T cells (not recorded which) from PBMCs. The CDR3 DNA is TGTGCCAGCAGCCAAGATTGGGACCGGAAAGAGACCCAGTACTTC. Amino acid sequence: CASSQDWDRKETQYF.